Given below is one T cell receptor beta chain in context. Its antigen is undetermined. These data originate in a study of cytomegalovirus exposure and HLA in healthy donors. Broader study findings: The HLA-A and HLA-B alleles of most subjects were reportedly predicted accurately from TCR beta sequences. Follow-up analysis found HLA locus-dependent TCR association rates, highest for DRB1 and lowest for HLA-C.

The J segment lost 4 bases and the V segment lost 9 bases, leaving 15 bases of the junction unmatched. Germline CDR1 and CDR2: LNHDA and SQIVND (reference sequence). The CDR3 totals 17 residues. Use of 60 Vbeta and 13 Jbeta primers characterized the PCR. Data came from immunoSEQ multiplex PCR; TCRdb stores just in-frame clones and leaves some out. The sample contains around 130,000 clones, over 60% of which appear only once. The gene calls are TRBV19 and TRBJ2-2; 9 positions match TRBD2. The sequence derives from a woman between 35 and 50 years old in good health and CMV-seropositive. Sequencing used PBMCs. CDR3 in amino acids: CASLKVIAGVGTGELFF. CDR3 coding DNA: TGTGCCAGCCTGAAAGTAATAGCGGGAGTAGGCACCGGGGAGCTGTTTTTT. Full variable domain (outside the CDR3, taken from reference TRBV19 and TRBJ2-2): DGGITQSPKYLFRKEGQNVTLSCEQNLNHDAMYWYRQDPGQGLRLIYYSQIVNDFQKGDIAEGYSVSREKKESFPLTVTSAQKNPTAFYLCASLKVIAGVGTGELFFGEGSRLTVL.